The text below deals with one T cell receptor (beta chain). The source of the sample is a study of OX40 agonist ivuxolimab in advanced cancers. Clones were read by immunoSEQ multiplex PCR, and TCRdb kept only the in-frame ones, dropping some. Of approximately 75,000 clones in the sample, roughly 90% were seen once. CDR3 length equals 15 residues. The V gene lost 4 bases and the J gene lost 8 bases, with 20 bases spanning the gap. Germline-derived CDR1 and CDR2 are SGHTA and FQGNSA. Sequenced material: CD4+ or CD8+ T cells sorted from blood, taken in a trial of the OX40 agonist ivuxolimab. This chain uses TRBV7-2 with TRBJ1-2; D remains ambiguous. The origin of this receptor is an adult with an advanced solid tumor such as melanoma, head and neck, liver or kidney cancer. The CDR3 is CASSSSRRTLFGYTF. The CDR3 nucleotides read TGTGCCAGCAGCTCTAGTCGACGTACCCTATTCGGCTACACCTTC.